These T cell receptor beta chains were read from a single sample in a study of T cell clones after liver transplantation. The protocol was immunoSEQ multiplex PCR, while the TCRdb copy is restricted to in-frame clones and leaves out a portion. The sample lists tens of thousands of clones, about 80% occurring once. The source was CD4+ T cells from blood, collected 12 months after liver transplant. The source is a human patient who received a liver transplant. The T cells may come from the graft donor. Each CDR3 is given with its conserved first and last residue.

V gene: TRBV5-1; J gene: TRBJ1-1; CDR3 protein: CASSLIQGQGYTEAFF
V gene: TRBV9; J gene: TRBJ1-5; CDR3 protein: CASSAGDTNQPQHF
V gene: TRBV28; J gene: TRBJ1-5; CDR3 protein: CASSAPGRKNQPQHF
V gene: TRBV28; J gene: TRBJ2-1; CDR3 protein: CASSPNLGGFRQFF
V gene: TRBV27; J gene: TRBJ2-1; CDR3 protein: CASSSSLAGGNNEQFF
V gene: TRBV11-2; J gene: TRBJ1-2; CDR3 protein: CASSLEDRYSGGGYTF
V gene: TRBV9; J gene: TRBJ1-2; CDR3 protein: CASSVGDRDRGYTF
V gene: TRBV7-9; J gene: TRBJ1-3; CDR3 protein: CASSSDGGSGNTIYF
V gene: TRBV6-1; J gene: TRBJ2-7; CDR3 protein: CASTPTTGYNEQYF
V gene: TRBV7-2; J gene: TRBJ2-7; CDR3 protein: CASSLESSVRSYEQYF
V gene: TRBV6-1; J gene: TRBJ1-5; CDR3 protein: CASIDGGRSNQPQHF
V gene: TRBV28; J gene: TRBJ1-2; CDR3 protein: CASSLFNRGNYGYTF
V gene: TRBV7-8; J gene: TRBJ2-7; CDR3 protein: CASSSPGTGVPPPYEQYF
V gene: TRBV15; J gene: TRBJ2-1; CDR3 protein: CATSISRNEQFF
V gene: TRBV2; J gene: TRBJ1-1; CDR3 protein: CASKGRAILNTEAFF
V gene: TRBV28; J gene: TRBJ2-1; CDR3 protein: CASSLRGTEQFF
V gene: TRBV2; J gene: TRBJ1-4; CDR3 protein: CASSVSWREMEKLFF
V gene: TRBV30; J gene: TRBJ1-1; CDR3 protein: CAWTGTGRGEAFF
V gene: TRBV28; J gene: TRBJ1-5; CDR3 protein: CASSPWQGGNQPQHF
V gene: TRBV5-1; J gene: TRBJ1-4; CDR3 protein: CASSLGILPRRTNEKLFF
V gene: TRBV27; J gene: TRBJ2-1; CDR3 protein: CASSFGGRAYNEQFF
V gene: TRBV5-1; J gene: TRBJ2-7; CDR3 protein: CASSNKDRGPPYEQYF
V gene: TRBV29-1; J gene: TRBJ1-3; CDR3 protein: CSVTGVFGNTIYF
V gene: TRBV18; J gene: TRBJ1-3; CDR3 protein: CASSPLGRNSLSGNTIYF
V gene: TRBV7-9; J gene: TRBJ1-1; CDR3 protein: CASSLTVASEAFF
V gene: TRBV25-1; J gene: TRBJ2-7; CDR3 protein: CASSRGPYEQYF
V gene: TRBV7-8; J gene: TRBJ2-7; CDR3 protein: CASSLGPPAASYEQYF
V gene: TRBV7-8; J gene: TRBJ2-1; CDR3 protein: CASSQRTGGSYNEQFF
V gene: TRBV5-1; J gene: TRBJ2-3; CDR3 protein: CASTKLSGDSRTDTQYF
V gene: TRBV11-1; J gene: TRBJ2-1; CDR3 protein: CASSPGTSGRSEQFF
V gene: TRBV6-5; J gene: TRBJ2-3; CDR3 protein: CASSYLGQGSDTQYF
V gene: TRBV11-3; J gene: TRBJ2-1; CDR3 protein: CASSLAQGRDEQFF
V gene: TRBV6-1; J gene: TRBJ2-7; CDR3 protein: CATGAASAYEQYF
V gene: TRBV28; J gene: TRBJ2-1; CDR3 protein: CASSLWVVRTGYPSSYNEQFF
V gene: TRBV18; J gene: TRBJ2-7; CDR3 protein: CASSPMAGDVDEQYF
V gene: TRBV2; J gene: TRBJ2-3; CDR3 protein: CASSERDRVWLDTQYF
V gene: TRBV5-6; J gene: TRBJ2-5; CDR3 protein: CASSLRAPRAQYF
V gene: TRBV2; J gene: TRBJ1-1; CDR3 protein: CASSVTPGGYTEAFF
V gene: TRBV15; J gene: TRBJ1-2; CDR3 protein: CATSRDLTGTLGYTF
V gene: TRBV28; J gene: TRBJ2-3; CDR3 protein: CASVLRRADTQYF
V gene: TRBV5-1; J gene: TRBJ1-2; CDR3 protein: CASRSDRGRGGYTF
V gene: TRBV7-3; J gene: TRBJ1-1; CDR3 protein: CASSPGQGNTEAFF
V gene: TRBV27; J gene: TRBJ2-5; CDR3 protein: CASSSGDRGSETQYF
V gene: TRBV10-1; J gene: TRBJ2-7; CDR3 protein: CASSDSLIYEQYF
V gene: TRBV10-1; J gene: TRBJ1-1; CDR3 protein: CASSSSPDTINTEAFF
V gene: TRBV6-1; J gene: TRBJ1-5; CDR3 protein: CASKAGAYSNQPQHF
V gene: TRBV19; J gene: TRBJ1-2; CDR3 protein: CASTTGTSTYGYTF
V gene: TRBV19; J gene: TRBJ2-6; CDR3 protein: CASTQIAGRISGANVLTF
V gene: TRBV29-1; J gene: TRBJ1-1; CDR3 protein: CSAGQGEDTEAFF
V gene: TRBV19; J gene: TRBJ2-4; CDR3 protein: CASSPGRGSGWNIQYF
V gene: TRBV5-1; J gene: TRBJ1-2; CDR3 protein: CASSPTLGRNYGYTF
V gene: TRBV28; J gene: TRBJ2-5; CDR3 protein: CASSSLLGRDRETQYF
V gene: TRBV27; J gene: TRBJ2-7; CDR3 protein: CASSFTPDYEQYF
V gene: TRBV28; J gene: TRBJ2-7; CDR3 protein: CASSRRDRSYEQYF
V gene: TRBV5-6; J gene: TRBJ1-5; CDR3 protein: CASSWWDRDNQPQHF
V gene: TRBV7-6; J gene: TRBJ2-7; CDR3 protein: CASSALPGQGLEQYF
V gene: TRBV30; J gene: TRBJ2-5; CDR3 protein: CAWSLGPIETQYF
V gene: TRBV7-6; J gene: TRBJ1-4; CDR3 protein: CASSFRRTTNEKLFF
V gene: TRBV5-1; J gene: TRBJ1-2; CDR3 protein: CASSFGTGSFDTF